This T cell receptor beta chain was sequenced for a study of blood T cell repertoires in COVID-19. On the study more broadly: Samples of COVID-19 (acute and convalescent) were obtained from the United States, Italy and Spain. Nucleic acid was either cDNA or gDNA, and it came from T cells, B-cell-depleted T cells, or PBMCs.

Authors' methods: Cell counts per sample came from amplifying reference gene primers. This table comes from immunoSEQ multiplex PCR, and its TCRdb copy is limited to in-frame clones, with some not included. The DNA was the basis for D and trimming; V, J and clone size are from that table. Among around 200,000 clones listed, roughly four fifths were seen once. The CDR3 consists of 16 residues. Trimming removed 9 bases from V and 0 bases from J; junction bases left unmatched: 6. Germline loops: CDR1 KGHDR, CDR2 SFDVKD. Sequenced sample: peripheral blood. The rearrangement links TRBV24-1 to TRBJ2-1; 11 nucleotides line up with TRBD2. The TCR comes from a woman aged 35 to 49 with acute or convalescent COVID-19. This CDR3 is CATGALAGASYNEQFF. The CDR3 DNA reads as TGTGCCACCGGCGCACTAGCGGGAGCCTCCTACAATGAGCAGTTCTTC.